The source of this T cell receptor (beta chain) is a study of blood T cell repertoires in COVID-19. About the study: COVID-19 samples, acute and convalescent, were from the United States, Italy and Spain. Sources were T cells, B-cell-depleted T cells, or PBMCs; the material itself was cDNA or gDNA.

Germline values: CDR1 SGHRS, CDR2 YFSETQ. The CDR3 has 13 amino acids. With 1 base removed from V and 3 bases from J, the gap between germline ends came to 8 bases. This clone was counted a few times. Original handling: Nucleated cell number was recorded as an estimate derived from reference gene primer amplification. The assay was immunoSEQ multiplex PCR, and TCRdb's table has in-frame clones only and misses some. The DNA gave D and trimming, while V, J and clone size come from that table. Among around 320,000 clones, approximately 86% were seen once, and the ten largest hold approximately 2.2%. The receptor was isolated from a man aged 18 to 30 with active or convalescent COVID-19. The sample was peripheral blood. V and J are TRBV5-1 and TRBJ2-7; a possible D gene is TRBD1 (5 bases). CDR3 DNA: TGCGCCAGCAGCTTGAGGGGCCACTACGAGCAGTACTTC. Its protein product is CASSLRGHYEQYF.